This TCR beta chain is drawn from a study of tumor-infiltrating lymphocytes in oesophageal squamous cell carcinoma. TCRdb reprocessed the PCR reads with MiXCR, giving one entry per CDR3 protein. Among over 14,000 distinct CDR3 sequences, over 40% were seen once, and the ten largest hold around 42%. Per the germline V gene, CDR1 is SGHTA and CDR2 is FQGNSA. V was pared by 7 bases and J by 0 bases, with 12 bases between. The CDR3 loop spans 14 amino acids. This clonotype ranks as medium-sized. The sample was blood. The chain combines TRBV7-2 with TRBJ1-1; no clear D. The clonotype originates from a male donor with esophageal squamous cell carcinoma. The CDR3 loop reads CASTLRIMNTEAFF. CDR3 coding DNA: TGTGCCAGCACCCTACGTATAATGAACACTGAAGCTTTCTTT.